The rows below give T cell receptor beta chains drawn from one sample of a study of OX40 agonist ivuxolimab in advanced cancers. Method: immunoSEQ multiplex PCR; TCRdb's copy keeps in-frame clones and lacks some. The data contain 20,000 to 25,000 clones, more than 65% of them singletons. This sample comprised CD4+ or CD8+ T cells sorted from blood, obtained in a trial of the OX40 agonist ivuxolimab. All receptors derive from an adult with an advanced solid tumor such as melanoma, head and neck, liver or kidney cancer. The CDR3 runs from the conserved cysteine through the conserved F or W.

CDR3,J,V
CASSLAGTVAYEQYF,NA,TRBV7-8
CASSLPTSVRDEQYF,TRBJ2-7,TRBV11-3
CASNSRASYTEAFF,TRBJ1-1,TRBV27
CASGRISAGQSRANVLTF,TRBJ2-6,TRBV12-5
CASSESLSGTYNEQFF,TRBJ2-1,TRBV6-1
CASSPRELNRPGELFF,TRBJ2-2,TRBV7-9
CASSSSGGPTYEQYF,TRBJ2-7,TRBV11-2
CAARPDFSGNTIYF,TRBJ1-3,TRBV6-5
CAWSRGGESREQYF,TRBJ2-7,TRBV30
CASRGNRVTNEKLFF,TRBJ1-4,TRBV6-1
CASSVAKDGYTF,TRBJ1-2,TRBV9
CASTSPAGGELFF,TRBJ2-2,TRBV6-6
CAISDPGLGNTEAFF,TRBJ1-1,TRBV10-3
CASRGGQDWTGELFF,TRBJ2-2,TRBV27
CASSFRPEAFF,TRBJ1-1,TRBV6-1
CASSQDDRGDSPLHF,TRBJ1-6,TRBV4-1
CASSLGGSLGGRLFF,TRBJ1-4,TRBV7-2
CASSKTGGLRSYEQYF,TRBJ2-7,TRBV5-1
CASSAGMFSYTF,TRBJ1-2,TRBV11-2
CASSQGRGFEQYF,TRBJ2-7,TRBV4-2
CASSLDGGQPQHF,TRBJ1-5,TRBV7-9
CASSLVGTGRPEAFF,TRBJ1-1,TRBV5-4
CSVEDPGGGRTEAFF,TRBJ1-1,TRBV29-1
CASSRVNSGPYEQYF,TRBJ2-7,TRBV6-5
CASRGLGADTQYF,TRBJ2-3,TRBV6-5
CASSQDKSIAGDGEQFF,TRBJ2-1,TRBV14
CASTTDRENEKLFF,TRBJ1-4,TRBV6-5
CASSQGNNQPQHF,TRBJ1-5,TRBV18
CASNPGGGPGELFF,TRBJ2-2,TRBV19
CASSYRDRGKGQDSPLHF,TRBJ1-6,TRBV5-1
CASSQGGVGNTEAFF,TRBJ1-1,TRBV14
CASSHLQGNTEAFF,TRBJ1-1,TRBV2
CAWSTLAGVEQFF,TRBJ2-1,TRBV30
CASRQGAYEQYF,TRBJ2-7,TRBV2
CASSQDQQPLRGNTIYF,TRBJ1-3,TRBV4-2
CASSFSGQGGTGELFF,TRBJ2-2,TRBV27
CASSLSSRGYNEQFF,TRBJ2-1,TRBV28
CASSKGLGTLTGNEQFF,TRBJ2-1,TRBV14
CASSPRSQVGNTIYF,TRBJ1-3,TRBV5-6
CASSRTPNYEQYF,TRBJ2-7,TRBV18
CASRTGQGVSEAFF,TRBJ1-1,TRBV6-5
CASSRGAFEYEQYF,TRBJ2-7,TRBV6-5
CASSLGRRSNEQYF,TRBJ2-7,TRBV7-9
CSVEAPDRGIYEQYF,TRBJ2-7,TRBV29-1
CAWSGQTNEKLFF,TRBJ1-4,TRBV30
CASSSGGLAGGTQYF,TRBJ2-3,TRBV27
CASFPGAGGANEQFF,TRBJ2-1,TRBV7-9
CASSLGGSEGYTF,TRBJ1-2,TRBV5-1
CASSSYGKLTGELFF,NA,TRBV5-4
CASSLDSLRSSYNSPLHF,TRBJ1-6,TRBV7-2
CASSLDRLRGVFEAFF,TRBJ1-1,TRBV11-2
CASSVAPPGSGTDTQYF,TRBJ2-3,TRBV9
CASSISGGAYNEQFF,TRBJ2-1,TRBV7-2
CASSHTDPGELFF,TRBJ2-2,TRBV5-1
CASSSQGIGYTF,TRBJ1-2,TRBV7-9